This TCR beta chain was captured by sequencing in a study of T-cell reconstitution after alpha-beta-depleted transplantation in children. Unique molecular identifiers were built into the TCRbeta library. TCRdb independently ran MiXCR on the PCR reads; one entry per CDR3 protein. The table shows around 600,000 distinct CDR3 sequences, with about 10% occurring only once. This clonotype was seen at least ten times. V lost 4 bases to trimming and J lost 4 bases, with 10 bases between them. The V gene's germline CDR1 is SQVTM and CDR2 ANQGSEA. There are 12 residues in the CDR3. The sample here was PBMCs from the stem cell graft donor, taken from the stem cell graft. The chain has TRBV29-1 and TRBJ1-1; TRBD1 is a possible D gene (5 bases). The sequence derives from a human donor who donated a stem cell graft to a child with acute myeloid leukemia. Written as DNA, the CDR3 is TGCAGCGTTGGTGCGGGGGGCACTGAAGCTTTCTTT. Its translation is CSVGAGGTEAFF.